The entry below describes one TCR beta chain. These data come from a study of blood T cell repertoires in COVID-19. Germline trimming cut 4 bases from V and 6 bases from J; bases unmatched to any gene: 5. This CDR3 contains 14 residues. CDR1 and CDR2 from the germline V gene are PRHDT and FYEKMQ (reference sequence). The assay was immunoSEQ multiplex PCR, and TCRdb's table has in-frame clones only and misses some. The repertoire holds over 100,000 clones, 70% to 90% seen once, with roughly 2% in the top ten. Sequencing was performed on peripheral blood. The chain is built from TRBV13 and TRBJ1-2; 10 bases are shared with TRBD1. The TCR was taken from a man between 45 and 60 years old with active COVID-19. The CDR3 region is CASSSRDRGNGYTF. CDR3 DNA: TGTGCCAGCAGCTCCCGGGACAGGGGAAATGGCTACACCTTC.